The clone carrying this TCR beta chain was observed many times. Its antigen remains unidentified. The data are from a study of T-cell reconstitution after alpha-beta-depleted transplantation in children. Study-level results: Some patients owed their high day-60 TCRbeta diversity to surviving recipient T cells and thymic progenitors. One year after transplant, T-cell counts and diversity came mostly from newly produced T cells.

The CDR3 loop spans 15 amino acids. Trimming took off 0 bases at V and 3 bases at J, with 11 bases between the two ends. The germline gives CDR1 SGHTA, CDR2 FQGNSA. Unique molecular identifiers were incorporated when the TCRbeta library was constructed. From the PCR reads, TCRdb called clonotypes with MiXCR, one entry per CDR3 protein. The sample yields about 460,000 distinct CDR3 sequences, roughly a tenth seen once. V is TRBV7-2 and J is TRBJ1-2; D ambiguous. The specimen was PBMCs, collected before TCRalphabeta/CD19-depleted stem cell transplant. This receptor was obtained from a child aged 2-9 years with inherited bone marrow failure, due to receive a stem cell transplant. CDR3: CASSLAPGWDYGYTF. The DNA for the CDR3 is TGTGCCAGCAGCTTAGCGCCGGGATGGGACTATGGCTACACCTTC.